The 18 T cell receptor beta chains given below trace back to one sample, sequenced in a study of response to subunit inactivated influenza vaccine. From the RT-PCR reads, TCRdb called clonotypes with MiXCR, one entry per CDR3 protein. The sample has roughly 500,000 distinct CDR3 sequences, 16% seen once; the top ten hold over 2.5%. The sample was CD4+ T cells sorted from PBMCs, taken approximately 25 months after vaccination. These TCRs come from a man aged 45 to 70 who received an inactivated influenza vaccine.

This clonotype was seen ten or more times. The rearrangement links TRBV28 to TRBJ2-3, with D perhaps matching TRBD2 (6 bases). The CDR3 covers 15 residues. Trimming took 3 bases from V and 4 from J, leaving 14 bases between them. Germline CDR1 and CDR2: MDHEN and SYDVKM. The CDR3 spells CASSLSGLRADTQYF. DNA of the CDR3: TGTGCCAGCAGTTTGAGCGGGTTGAGGGCAGATACGCAGTATTTT.

The rearrangement links TRBV6-2 or TRBV6-3 to TRBJ1-6; 8 nucleotides agree with TRBD1. The ends lost 6 bases at V and 9 bases at J; junction bases unmatched: 25. The CDR3 spans 20 residues. Looked up from germline, CDR1 is MNHEY and CDR2 is SVGEGT. CDR3 residues: CASSKTGVSVSNRNSSPLHF. CDR3 coding DNA: TGTGCCAGCAGCAAGACAGGGGTTTCCGTATCTAATCGGAATAGTTCACCCCTCCACTTT.

The rearrangement uses TRBV4-2 and TRBJ2-5, with D perhaps TRBD2 (7 bases). Trimming removed 0 bases at V and 2 bases at J, with 13 bases between. Germline V gene lookup returns CDR1 LGHNA and CDR2 YNFKEQ. The CDR3 has 16 residues. DNA of the CDR3: TGTGCCAGCAGCCAAGACGAGGGGGGGCTACAAGAGACCCAGTACTTC. This gives the protein CASSQDEGGLQETQYF.

The chain couples TRBV27 to TRBJ1-1; D is perhaps TRBD1 (5 bases). This CDR3 has 14 residues. Trimming pared 5 bases from V and 0 bases from J, leaving 10 bases between. The germline V gene encodes CDR1 MNHEY and CDR2 SMNVEV (reference sequence). The CDR3 sequence: CASSIGGMNTEAFF. The CDR3 DNA reads as TGTGCCAGCAGTATCGGGGGTATGAACACTGAAGCTTTCTTT.

This chain uses TRBV20-1 with TRBJ2-7; TRBD1 or TRBD2 may be the D gene (5 bases each). The CDR3 sequence is 14 residues long. Germline values: CDR1 DFQATT, CDR2 SNEGSKA (reference sequence). Trimming left V 5 bases short and J 0 bases short, with 14 bases between. The CDR3 sequence is CSARRDGSSYEQYF. CDR3 DNA: TGCAGTGCTCGACGGGACGGAAGCTCCTACGAGCAGTACTTC.

The chain combines TRBV4-3 with TRBJ2-2; no clear D gene. The CDR3 has 14 residues. Germline V lookup: CDR1 LGHNA, CDR2 YSLEER. Trimming shortened V by 0 bases and J by 4 bases, and 6 bases separated the two germline ends. The CDR3 DNA sequence: TGCGCCAGCAGCCAAGAGGGGTCCACCGGGGAGCTGTTTTTT. It encodes CASSQEGSTGELFF.

This clonotype was observed a handful of times. The rearrangement links TRBV28 to TRBJ2-1, with D perhaps TRBD2 (5 bases). This CDR3 comprises 16 residues. V was shortened by 3 bases and J by 10 bases, with 22 bases between the two germline ends. Germline CDR1 is MDHEN and CDR2 is SYDVKM. For the CDR3, the DNA is TGTGCCAGCAGTTTGGCGGGTCCCCTTGGATCGTTCGAGCAGTTCTTC. Translation: CASSLAGPLGSFEQFF.

The chain has TRBV28 and TRBJ2-2; 11 nucleotides match TRBD2. CDR1 and CDR2 from the germline V gene are MDHEN and SYDVKM. This CDR3 contains 18 residues. V gave up 3 bases and J gave up 2 bases; unmatched junction bases: 8. Here the CDR3 reads CASSFLAGTSGNTGELFF. The CDR3 DNA reads as TGTGCCAGCAGTTTCCTAGCCGGGACTAGCGGCAACACCGGGGAGCTGTTTTTT.

This clonotype was detected a few times. The chain couples TRBV20-1 to TRBJ2-2; tentatively, D is TRBD1 (6 bases). CDR1 is DFQATT, CDR2 SNEGSKA, per germline (reference sequence). V lost 0 bases, J lost 3 bases, and 11 bases lay in between. The length of the CDR3 is 15 residues. The CDR3 reads CSARDLNRDTGELFF. CDR3 sequence (DNA): TGCAGTGCTAGAGATTTGAACAGGGACACCGGGGAGCTGTTTTTT.

This chain uses TRBV2 with TRBJ2-5, with TRBD1 matching over 10 bases. Germline-derived CDR1 and CDR2 are SNHLY and FYNNEI. The CDR3 consists of 15 residues. V trimming: 7 bases; J trimming: 4 bases; junction bases outside the gene matches: 9. The CDR3 nucleotides read TGTGCCAGCACCTTGGACAGGGGGAAAGGAGAGACCCAGTACTTC. It translates to CASTLDRGKGETQYF.

V and J are TRBV19 and TRBJ1-2; D is undetermined. This CDR3 spans 16 amino acids. Germline values: CDR1 LNHDA, CDR2 SQIVND (reference sequence). The V gene lost 3 bases and the J gene lost 0 bases, with 14 bases spanning the gap. The DNA for the CDR3 is TGTGCCAGTAGTATCCCCGCCGTAGACCCTAACTATGGCTACACCTTC. As protein: CASSIPAVDPNYGYTF. The full variable domain, rest sourced from reference TRBV19 and TRBJ1-2, is DGGITQSPKYLFRKEGQNVTLSCEQNLNHDAMYWYRQDPGQGLRLIYYSQIVNDFQKGDIAEGYSVSREKKESFPLTVTSAQKNPTAFYLCASSIPAVDPNYGYTFGSGTRLTVV.

This clonotype has only a few counts. This chain links TRBV12-3 or TRBV12-4 with TRBJ2-6; D is perhaps TRBD2 (6 bases). V lost 6 bases, J lost 4 bases, and 13 bases lay in between. This CDR3 is built from 15 residues. In DNA, the CDR3 is TGTGCCAGCAGACAACTAGCATCGGGGGCCAACGTCCTGACTTTC. Translating gives CASRQLASGANVLTF.

This clonotype occurred many times. The chain couples TRBV6-5 to TRBJ2-1; no clear D. From germline, CDR1 is MNHEY and CDR2 SVGAGI. This CDR3 comprises 14 residues. V was clipped by 4 bases and J by 0 bases, with 7 bases between them. CDR3 sequence reads: CASSLSSSYNEQFF. The CDR3 coding sequence is TGTGCCAGCAGTTTGTCTAGCTCCTACAATGAGCAGTTCTTC.

This clonotype was counted many times. This chain uses TRBV20-1 with TRBJ2-7; TRBD1 aligns across 8 bases. V was pared by 5 bases and J by 2 bases, with 8 bases of the junction left unmatched. The germline CDR1 and CDR2 sequences are DFQATT and SNEGSKA (reference sequence). The CDR3 is made up of 14 amino acids. DNA of the CDR3: TGCAGTGCTCATTACGACAGGGGCGCCTACGAGCAGTACTTC. Translation: CSAHYDRGAYEQYF.

This clonotype was observed at least ten times. This chain uses TRBV5-1 with TRBJ2-7; D possibly corresponds to TRBD2 (5 bases). CDR1 SGHRS and CDR2 YFSETQ come from the germline V gene. V gave up 5 bases and J gave up 4 bases, with 7 bases separating them. The CDR3 runs 11 residues. CDR3 sequence reads: CASRGEYEQYF. The CDR3 nucleotides read TGCGCCAGCAGGGGAGAGTACGAGCAGTACTTC.

This chain uses TRBV12-3 or TRBV12-4 with TRBJ2-1; possible D gene TRBD1, 6 bases. The V and J ends lost 6 bases and 12 bases respectively, with 27 bases between them. The CDR3 has 16 residues. In DNA, the CDR3 is TGTGCCAGCAGCCCCAGACAGGCGGTTGTTAATGAGCCGCAGTTCTTC. It codes for CASSPRQAVVNEPQFF.

The chain recombines TRBV29-1 with TRBJ1-3, with D possibly TRBD1 on 6 matching bases. The CDR3 contains 15 residues. Looked up from germline, CDR1 is SQVTM and CDR2 is ANQGSEA. V was clipped by 2 bases and J by 0 bases, with 11 bases between them. The CDR3 spells CSVETGRSSGNTIYF. CDR3 in DNA: TGCAGCGTTGAAACAGGGAGATCCTCTGGAAACACCATATATTTT.

This clonotype was seen a handful of times. The chain links TRBV27 to TRBJ2-3; 8 bases match TRBD2. The length of the CDR3 is 17 residues. Per the germline V gene, CDR1 is MNHEY and CDR2 is SMNVEV (reference sequence). V shed 6 bases and J 2 bases; nucleotides not matched to a gene: 13. The CDR3 DNA reads TGTGCCAGCAGACACTCATCGGGTAGCGGGAACACAGATACGCAGTATTTT. Residues: CASRHSSGSGNTDTQYF.